Presented here are 23 T cell receptor beta chains from one specimen sequenced in a study of cytomegalovirus exposure and HLA in healthy donors. The PCR had 60 Vbeta and 13 Jbeta primers. Data came from immunoSEQ multiplex PCR; TCRdb stores just in-frame clones and leaves some out. The sample contains about 180,000 clones, roughly 85% of which appear only once. The sequencing sample was made of PBMCs. Every receptor here comes from a woman between 40 and 55 years old in good health and CMV-seronegative.

CDR3 DNA: TGTGCCAGCAGACGAACAATCGGACAGACGAGCTCTGGAAACACCATATATTTT. Protein sequence: CASRRTIGQTSSGNTIYF. V gene TRBV28 combines with J gene TRBJ1-3; D is perhaps TRBD1 (6 bases). The germline V and J ends were trimmed by 6 bases and 0 bases, with 21 bases remaining between them. CDR3 length: 18 residues. Germline V gene lookup returns CDR1 MDHEN and CDR2 SYDVKM.

Of note for this clone: Other DNA sequences in this sample translate to the same CDR3. CDR3 DNA: TGTGCCAGCAGTCCGAGCGGGACCTCCTACGAGCAGTACTTC. Its translation is CASSPSGTSYEQYF. The chain has TRBV28 and TRBJ2-7, with 7 bases lining up with TRBD2. Germline V gene lookup returns CDR1 MDHEN and CDR2 SYDVKM. This CDR3 is built from 14 residues. V gave up 5 bases and J gave up 0 bases; unmatched junction bases: 4.

This clone was recorded a few times. CDR3 region: CAWSPSYPMDIQYF. DNA for the CDR3: TGTGCCTGGAGTCCTTCCTATCCCATGGACATTCAGTACTTC. This chain joins TRBV30 and TRBJ2-4; D unclear. The germline CDR1 and CDR2 sequences are GTSNPN and SVGIG (reference sequence). V lost 2 bases, J lost 8 bases, and 16 bases lay in between. The CDR3 has 14 residues. The full variable domain, completed using reference TRBV30 and TRBJ2-4, is SQTIHQWPATLVQPVGSPLSLECTVEGTSNPNLYWYRQAAGRGLQLLFYSVGIGQISSEVPQNLSASRPQDRQFILSSKKLLLSDSGFYLCAWSPSYPMDIQYFGAGTRLSVL.

The genes are TRBV6-1 and TRBJ1-1; D may be TRBD1 (5 bases). Germline V gene data show CDR1 as MNHNS and CDR2 as SASEGT. The CDR3 runs to 12 residues. V was cut by 6 bases and J by 3 bases, with 8 bases left in between. The CDR3 region has the DNA TGTGCCAGCAGCCGGGGGGACACTGAAGCTTTCTTT. It is translated as CASSRGDTEAFF.

The chain carries TRBV28 and TRBJ2-3; TRBD1 might be the D (6 bases). CDR3 size: 13 residues. V was trimmed by 8 bases and J by 0 bases, leaving 9 bases between them. Per germline, CDR1 MDHEN and CDR2 SYDVKM. The CDR3 DNA reads TGTGCCAGCGGCCAGGGGAGCACAGATACGCAGTATTTT. It yields the protein CASGQGSTDTQYF.

The chain uses TRBV30 and TRBJ1-3; D not resolved. The CDR3 totals 13 residues. V was pared by 2 bases and J by 2 bases, with 7 bases between. Per the germline V gene, CDR1 is GTSNPN and CDR2 is SVGIG (reference sequence). CDR3 DNA: TGTGCCTGGAGTCGGGGTACTGGAAACACCATATATTTT. Translated, it gives CAWSRGTGNTIYF.

CDR3 DNA: TGTGCCAGCAGCCAAGACGCAACAGGGGAAGGGCGCTACACCTTC. This codes for CASSQDATGEGRYTF. The rearrangement uses TRBV4-2 and TRBJ1-2; TRBD1 matches at 7 bases. The CDR3 consists of 15 residues. The V and J ends lost 0 bases and 9 bases, in that order; junction bases with no gene match: 10. Per the germline V gene, CDR1 is LGHNA and CDR2 is YNFKEQ.

The chain uses TRBV30 and TRBJ2-1, with D maybe TRBD2 (6 bases). CDR1 is GTSNPN, CDR2 SVGIG, per germline (reference sequence). This CDR3 is 14 amino acids long. V gave up 1 base and J gave up 4 bases, with 11 bases separating them. The CDR3 coding sequence is TGTGCCTGGAGTGACCTAGCGCCGTACAATGAGCAGTTCTTC. This sequence encodes CAWSDLAPYNEQFF.

V is TRBV19 and J is TRBJ1-4; D is unclear. This CDR3 is 15 amino acids long. Germline values: CDR1 LNHDA, CDR2 SQIVND (reference sequence). V gave up 5 bases and J gave up 8 bases, with 18 bases separating them. CDR3 in DNA: TGTGCCAGTAGTCAACGAGTGGTCGTACGAGAAAAACTGTTTTTT. This gives the protein CASSQRVVVREKLFF. Full variable domain (rest looked up from reference TRBV19 and TRBJ1-4): DGGITQSPKYLFRKEGQNVTLSCEQNLNHDAMYWYRQDPGQGLRLIYYSQIVNDFQKGDIAEGYSVSREKKESFPLTVTSAQKNPTAFYLCASSQRVVVREKLFFGSGTQLSVL.

The chain carries TRBV19 and TRBJ1-1; the match to TRBD1 covers 7 bases. Germline trimming cut 6 bases from V and 6 bases from J; bases unmatched to any gene: 10. Germline V gene sequence: CDR1 LNHDA, CDR2 SQIVND (reference sequence). The CDR3 length is 14 residues. CDR3 region: CASRETGSEAEAFF. CDR3 bases: TGTGCCAGTAGAGAGACAGGGAGTGAAGCTGAAGCTTTCTTT.

In its sample, this clone was seen once. The J gene is TRBJ2-1, the V gene TRBV9; TRBD2 is a possible D gene (7 bases). V was clipped by 4 bases and J by 7 bases, with 18 bases between them. The V gene's germline CDR1 is SGDLS and CDR2 YYNGEE. The CDR3 runs to 15 residues. The CDR3 DNA reads as TGTGCCAGCAGCCCAGGCGGGGGCGTGGGGAATGAGCAGTTCTTC. As protein: CASSPGGGVGNEQFF. The complete variable domain, with remaining parts taken from reference TRBV9 and TRBJ2-1, reads DSGVTQTPKHLITATGQRVTLRCSPRSGDLSVYWYQQSLDQGLQFLIQYYNGEERAKGNILERFSAQQFPDLHSELNLSSLELGDSALYFCASSPGGGVGNEQFFGPGTRLTVL.

V and J are TRBV19 and TRBJ1-2, with 9 bases fitting TRBD1. CDR3 length: 16 amino acids. Germline trimming cut 3 bases from V and 8 bases from J; bases unmatched to any gene: 13. Germline V CDR1 and CDR2: LNHDA, SQIVND (reference sequence). The CDR3 loop is CASSIFFGDRVRGYTF. The CDR3 DNA sequence: TGTGCCAGTAGTATTTTTTTCGGGGACAGGGTTCGGGGCTACACCTTC.

CDR3 nucleotides: TGTGCCAGCAGCTTTTTGACAGCCTATAATTCACCCCTCCACTTT. It specifies CASSFLTAYNSPLHF. The chain uses TRBV11-2 and TRBJ1-6; D perhaps matches TRBD1 (5 bases). V lost 3 bases, J lost 2 bases, and 8 bases lay in between. The CDR3 spans 15 residues. The germline gives CDR1 SGHAT, CDR2 FQNNGV. Full variable domain (rest looked up from reference TRBV11-2 and TRBJ1-6): EAGVAQSPRYKIIEKRQSVAFWCNPISGHATLYWYQQILGQGPKLLIQFQNNGVVDDSQLPKDRFSAERLKGVDSTLKIQPAKLEDSAVYLCASSFLTAYNSPLHFGNGTRLTVT.

The rearrangement uses TRBV19 and TRBJ2-3, with TRBD2 as a possible D gene (6 bases). Trimming stripped 7 bases from V and 9 bases from J, with 11 bases between. CDR3 length: 11 residues. CDR1 and CDR2 (germline): LNHDA, SQIVND (reference sequence). The chain's CDR3 is CASNFRGTQYF. Here the CDR3 DNA reads TGTGCCAGTAACTTCCGGGGGACGCAGTATTTT.

This clone was seen a single time. The V call is TRBV23-1, the J call TRBJ2-3, with D possibly TRBD2 on 6 matching bases. TRBV23-1 is assigned to the ORF class and has an uncertain function. CDR3 length: 16 residues. V dropped 4 bases and J dropped 4 bases, with 18 bases sitting between them. CDR3 nucleotides: TGCGCCAGCAGTCGACCGGGACTTAAGCCCTCAGATACGCAGTATTTT. The encoded protein is CASSRPGLKPSDTQYF.

The chain carries TRBV6-5 and TRBJ1-5; D remains ambiguous. The CDR3 has 15 amino acids. Germline values: CDR1 MNHEY, CDR2 SVGAGI. With 6 bases removed from V and 2 bases from J, the gap between germline ends came to 14 bases. CDR3: CASSPRRGGNQPQHF. DNA for the CDR3: TGTGCCAGCAGCCCTAGGCGGGGAGGCAATCAGCCCCAGCATTTT.

Only one count was recorded for this clone. V usage is TRBV6-5 and J usage is TRBJ2-7, with D tentatively TRBD2 (5 bases). Germline CDR1 and CDR2: MNHEY and SVGAGI. The V and J ends lost 8 bases and 4 bases respectively, with 18 bases between them. This CDR3 has 14 amino acids. CDR3 residues: CASGRTGLVYEQYF. The CDR3 coding sequence is TGTGCCAGCGGTCGGACGGGGTTAGTATACGAGCAGTACTTC.

The rearrangement joins TRBV5-4 to TRBJ2-5; 10 bases are shared with TRBD2. The CDR3 spans 17 residues. V trimming: 1 base; J trimming: 4 bases; junction bases outside the gene matches: 10. Germline assignment: CDR1 SGHNT and CDR2 YYREEE (reference sequence). The CDR3 spells CASSLRGAGGPGETQYF. In nucleotides, the CDR3 is TGTGCCAGCAGCTTGAGGGGAGCGGGGGGGCCGGGAGAGACCCAGTACTTC.

The gene calls are TRBV29-1 and TRBJ2-1; unclear D gene. Germline CDR1 is SQVTM and CDR2 is ANQGSEA. The CDR3 has 15 residues. Trimming cost V 1 base and J 4 bases, with 14 bases left between them. CDR3 residues: CSVEGLPAAYNEQFF. The CDR3 DNA reads as TGCAGCGTTGAAGGTCTACCCGCGGCTTACAATGAGCAGTTCTTC.

V usage is TRBV4-1 and J usage is TRBJ1-4, with 8 nucleotides matching TRBD1. Germline V gene data show CDR1 as MGHRA and CDR2 as YSYEKL. V was clipped by 1 base and J by 6 bases; unmatched bases: 7. The CDR3 is 16 residues long. CDR3 in amino acids: CASSQGLAGGHEKLFF. The DNA for the CDR3 is TGCGCCAGCAGCCAAGGACTGGCAGGGGGCCATGAAAAACTGTTTTTT.

This clone was observed once. The J gene is TRBJ2-7, the V gene TRBV25-1, with 7 bases that match TRBD1. After removal of 2 bases from V and 2 bases from J, the junction contained 6 bases not matched to a gene. The CDR3 loop spans 15 amino acids. Germline CDR1 reads MGHDK; CDR2 reads SYGVNS. DNA of the CDR3: TGTGCCAGCAGTGAACCACAGGGGAAACCCTACGAGCAGTACTTC. This translates into CASSEPQGKPYEQYF.

The V call is TRBV10-3, the J call TRBJ1-5; TRBD1 aligns across 9 bases. The CDR3 spans 15 residues. CDR1 and CDR2 (germline): ENHRY, SYGVKD. V lost 6 bases and J lost 2; bases outside the gene matches: 5. The CDR3 sequence is CAISGTGGGNQPQHF. The CDR3, as DNA: TGTGCCATCAGCGGTACAGGGGGCGGCAATCAGCCCCAGCATTTT.

This clone was seen only once. V usage is TRBV13 and J usage is TRBJ1-1; a possible D gene is TRBD1 (5 bases). Germline V gives CDR1 PRHDT, CDR2 FYEKMQ (reference sequence). The CDR3 consists of 14 residues. V gave up 5 bases and J gave up 4 bases, with 14 bases separating them. This CDR3 reads CASSPWTGGTEAFF. The CDR3 DNA follows: TGTGCCAGCAGCCCCTGGACCGGGGGCACTGAAGCTTTCTTT.